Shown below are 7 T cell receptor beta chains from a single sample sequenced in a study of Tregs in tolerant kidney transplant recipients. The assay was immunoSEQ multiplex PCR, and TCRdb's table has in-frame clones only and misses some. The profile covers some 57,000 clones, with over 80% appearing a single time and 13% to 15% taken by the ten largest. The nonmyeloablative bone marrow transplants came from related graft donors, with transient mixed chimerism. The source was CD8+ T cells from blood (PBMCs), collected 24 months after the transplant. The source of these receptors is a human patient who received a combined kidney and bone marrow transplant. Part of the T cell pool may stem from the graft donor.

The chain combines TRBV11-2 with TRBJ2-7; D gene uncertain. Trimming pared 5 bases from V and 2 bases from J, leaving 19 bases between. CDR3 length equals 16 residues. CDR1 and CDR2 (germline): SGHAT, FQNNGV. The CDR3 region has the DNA TGTGCCAGCAGCCCCTTCAGCAGCAGACACACCTACGAGCAGTACTTC. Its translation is CASSPFSSRHTYEQYF. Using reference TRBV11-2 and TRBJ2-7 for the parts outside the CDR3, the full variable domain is EAGVAQSPRYKIIEKRQSVAFWCNPISGHATLYWYQQILGQGPKLLIQFQNNGVVDDSQLPKDRFSAERLKGVDSTLKIQPAKLEDSAVYLCASSPFSSRHTYEQYFGPGTRLTVT.

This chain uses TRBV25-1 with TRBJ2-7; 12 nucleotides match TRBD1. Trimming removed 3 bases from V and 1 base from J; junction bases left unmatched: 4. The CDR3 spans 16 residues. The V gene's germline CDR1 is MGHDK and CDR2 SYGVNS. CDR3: CASSDRDRGLSYEQYF. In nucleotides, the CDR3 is TGTGCCAGCAGTGACAGGGACAGGGGGCTTTCCTACGAGCAGTACTTC.

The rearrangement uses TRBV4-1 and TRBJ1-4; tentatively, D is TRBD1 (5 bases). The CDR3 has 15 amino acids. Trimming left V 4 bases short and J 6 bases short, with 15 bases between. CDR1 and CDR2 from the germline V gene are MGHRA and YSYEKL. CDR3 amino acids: CASSRTIGTYEKLFF. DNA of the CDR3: TGCGCCAGCAGCCGAACAATCGGGACTTATGAAAAACTGTTTTTT.

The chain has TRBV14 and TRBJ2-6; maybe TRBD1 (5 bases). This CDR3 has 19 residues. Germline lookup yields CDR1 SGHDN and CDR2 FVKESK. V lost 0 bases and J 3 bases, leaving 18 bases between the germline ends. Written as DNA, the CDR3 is TGTGCCAGCAGCCAAGATCAGTACAGGCCTCCTTTTGGGGCCAACGTCCTGACTTTC. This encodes CASSQDQYRPPFGANVLTF.

CDR3 in DNA: TGTGCCAGCAGCCAAGTTTCGGCAGGGCAAGAGACCCAGTACTTC. This encodes CASSQVSAGQETQYF. The rearrangement joins TRBV4-2 to TRBJ2-5; the D gene is possibly TRBD1 (5 bases). The V end lost 1 base, the J end lost 2 bases, and 11 bases lay between the germline ends. Germline V gene data show CDR1 as LGHNA and CDR2 as YNFKEQ. This CDR3 contains 15 residues.

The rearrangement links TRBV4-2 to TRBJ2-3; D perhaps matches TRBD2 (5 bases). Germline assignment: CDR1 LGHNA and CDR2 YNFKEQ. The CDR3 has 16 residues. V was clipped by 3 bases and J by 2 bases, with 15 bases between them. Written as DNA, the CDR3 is TGTGCCAGCAGCCATGAGAGTGCCGGGGTCACAGATACGCAGTATTTT. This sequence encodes CASSHESAGVTDTQYF.

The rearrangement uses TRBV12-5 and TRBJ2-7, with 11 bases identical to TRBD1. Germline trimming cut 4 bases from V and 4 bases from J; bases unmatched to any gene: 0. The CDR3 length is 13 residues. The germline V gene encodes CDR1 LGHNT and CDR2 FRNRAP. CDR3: CASGWDRGYEQYF. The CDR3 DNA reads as TGTGCTAGTGGTTGGGACAGGGGGTACGAGCAGTACTTC.